The present T cell receptor beta chain was sequenced within a study of post-analysis software for immune sequencing data. Study-level results: Patients showed TRBV5-6, TRBV5-1 and TRBV20-1 among roughly 5 TRBV segments more frequent than in controls. Analysis by F measure revealed that same-batch samples clustered strongly together. Compared with controls, patients showed significantly lower normalized Chao1 diversity.

Included in the TCR beta cDNA libraries were unique molecular identifiers. Out of 1 to 10 million T cells, 470,000 or so cDNA molecules were generated. TCRdb reprocessed the PCR reads with MiXCR, giving one entry per CDR3 protein. The sample has about 770,000 distinct CDR3 sequences, around 45% seen once. This clonotype has more than one count but fewer than ten. Its specificity is not known. There are 13 residues in the CDR3. V gave up 11 bases and J gave up 5 bases, with 16 bases separating them. Germline CDR1 LGHDT, CDR2 YNNKEL (reference sequence). The sample comprised blood. The clonotype comes from a girl aged 10 to 17 with multiple sclerosis. This sequence joins TRBV3-1 and TRBJ2-1; perhaps TRBD2 as D (6 bases). The CDR3 coding sequence is TGTGCCGCCAGGCGGGGAGATCACAATGAGCAGTTCTTC. Amino acids: CAARRGDHNEQFF.